These 3 T cell receptor beta chains originate from one sample sequenced in a study of identical twins. TCRdb re-derived calls from the 5' RACE reads in MiXCR, one entry per CDR3 protein. Of some 230,000 distinct CDR3 sequences detected, about 6.7% appear once; the ten largest clones hold roughly 15%. These sequences were also reported in another study, on T cells expressing NK-cell markers.

Sequenced: CD8+ T cells sorted from blood. Source of these receptors: a woman aged 18-29 years in good health.

Only a few counts were recorded for this clonotype. V usage is TRBV15 and J usage is TRBJ2-2; D call uncertain. Between the trimmed V and J ends, which lost 5 bases and 0 bases, there was a span of 13 bases. This CDR3 has 16 amino acids. CDR1 and CDR2 (germline): LNHNV, YYDKDF (reference sequence). Written as DNA, the CDR3 is TGTGCCACCAGCCGGTCTCCCATCGCGAACACCGGGGAGCTGTTTTTT. This sequence encodes CATSRSPIANTGELFF.

This clonotype has at least ten counts. J is TRBJ1-2 and V is TRBV29-1; D gene unclear. This CDR3 has 12 amino acids. CDR1 and CDR2 (germline): SQVTM, ANQGSEA. Trimming shortened V by 5 bases and J by 4 bases, and 11 bases separated the two germline ends. CDR3 sequence (DNA): TGCAGCGTTATCGCCGGACTCTATGGCTACACCTTC. Encoded protein: CSVIAGLYGYTF.

This clonotype appeared a few times. In nucleotides, the CDR3 is TGCAGTGCTGAGGACAGGGAATCCACAGATACGCAGTATTTT. This encodes CSAEDRESTDTQYF. The chain uses TRBV20-1 and TRBJ2-3, with 8 bases that match TRBD1. The V and J ends lost 5 bases and 2 bases, in that order; junction bases with no gene match: 6. Germline CDR1 reads DFQATT; CDR2 reads SNEGSKA (reference sequence). CDR3 length equals 14 residues.